This T cell receptor (beta chain) is from a study of T cells expressing NK-cell markers. Whole-study context: With respect to HCMV, seven of the eight sequenced donors were seropositive, and one was seronegative. Study-level findings and limits: NKG2C+ dominant clonotypes from about 6 donors made up roughly 1.0-8% of CD8+ T cells.

Synthesis of TCR beta cDNA relied on 5'RACE template switching carrying UMIs. TCRdb reprocessed the 5' RACE reads, keeping one entry per CDR3 protein, no DNA. This repertoire comprises roughly 280,000 distinct CDR3 sequences; its ten largest clones make up 0.39%. CDR3 size: 14 residues. A note on this clonotype: Its antigen is not known.

V is TRBV12-3 or TRBV12-4 and J is TRBJ1-5; TCRdb names TRBD1, which stays unverified in the absence of DNA. Sequencing used blood T cells: a sorted CD56 or NKG2C T cell subset, CD4+ or CD8+ T cells, or bulk PBMC T cells (not recorded which). This clonotype originated in a young man in good health. The chain's CDR3 is CASAYGAPNQPQHF.